The 18 T cell receptor beta chains in this list originate from one sample, sequenced in a study of blood T cell repertoires in COVID-19. Clones were sequenced by immunoSEQ multiplex PCR, and TCRdb holds only the in-frame ones, with some missing. The table has 250,000 or so clones, over 80% seen once. The material sequenced was PBMCs or T cells enriched from blood (not recorded which). The receptor set was obtained from a woman under 40 with acute COVID-19.

The CDR3, as DNA: TGTGCCAGCAGCCCGGGGTATGCGGATAGCACAGATACGCAGTATTTT. It codes for CASSPGYADSTDTQYF. The chain joins TRBV4-2 to TRBJ2-3, with D maybe TRBD2 (5 bases). V lost 4 bases and J 0 bases, leaving 14 bases between the germline ends. Per germline, CDR1 LGHNA and CDR2 YNFKEQ. The CDR3 contains 16 residues.

The chain combines TRBV27 with TRBJ2-5; TRBD1 matches 9 bases. The length of the CDR3 is 15 residues. In germline, CDR1 is MNHEY, CDR2 SMNVEV (reference sequence). The V and J ends lost 7 bases and 5 bases, in that order; junction bases with no gene match: 11. The CDR3 is CASIDTTGGDETQYF. For the CDR3, the DNA is TGTGCCAGCATCGACACGACAGGGGGGGATGAGACCCAGTACTTC.

V and J are TRBV27 and TRBJ2-1; TRBD2 matches at 7 bases. The germline CDR1 and CDR2 sequences are MNHEY and SMNVEV (reference sequence). The CDR3 sequence is 18 residues long. The J segment lost 1 base and the V segment lost 3 bases, leaving 12 bases of the junction unmatched. CDR3 DNA sequence: TGTGCCAGCAGTTTCCCTTCATCGGGAGCGGGATCCTACAATGAGCAGTTCTTC. The encoded protein is CASSFPSSGAGSYNEQFF.

The rearrangement joins TRBV29-1 to TRBJ2-2, with 11 positions matching TRBD2. The CDR3 spans 15 residues. The germline gives CDR1 SQVTM, CDR2 ANQGSEA. V trimming: 4 bases; J trimming: 1 base; junction bases outside the gene matches: 2. CDR3 residues: CSVGLAGGNTGELFF. CDR3 sequence (DNA): TGCAGCGTTGGCCTAGCGGGAGGGAACACCGGGGAGCTGTTTTTT.

This clone was seen just once. The chain has TRBV6-6 and TRBJ1-4; no clear D. V was clipped by 2 bases and J by 8 bases, with 18 bases between them. Germline V gene sequence: CDR1 MNHNY, CDR2 SVGAGI (reference sequence). CDR3 length: 16 residues. The CDR3 region is CASSYPQLGSDEKLFF. In DNA, the CDR3 is TGTGCCAGCAGTTACCCCCAACTAGGGTCGGACGAAAAACTGTTTTTT.

The rearrangement joins TRBV28 to TRBJ2-1, with a tentative D call TRBD2 (6 bases). The V end was cut by 2 bases, the J end by 5 bases, with 10 bases between. This CDR3 comprises 14 residues. In germline, CDR1 is MDHEN, CDR2 SYDVKM. The CDR3 coding sequence is TGTGCCAGCAGTTTAGGGACTGTGAACAATGAGCAGTTCTTC. It translates to CASSLGTVNNEQFF. Combining the CDR3 with reference TRBV28 and TRBJ2-1 gives the whole variable domain DVKVTQSSRYLVKRTGEKVFLECVQDMDHENMFWYRQDPGLGLRLIYFSYDVKMKEKGDIPEGYSVSREKKERFSLILESASTNQTSMYLCASSLGTVNNEQFFGPGTRLTVL.

CDR3 loop: CASSRSGTSLTDTQYF. The DNA for the CDR3 is TGTGCCAGTAGTAGATCCGGGACTAGCCTCACAGATACGCAGTATTTT. The chain recombines TRBV19 with TRBJ2-3; 9 nucleotides align to TRBD2. The CDR3 has 16 amino acids. Germline CDR1 LNHDA, CDR2 SQIVND (reference sequence). With V trimmed by 4 bases and J by 2 bases, 7 bases remained unmatched.

The chain uses TRBV28 and TRBJ2-7; 7 nucleotides agree with TRBD2. The CDR3 runs to 15 residues. The germline gives CDR1 MDHEN, CDR2 SYDVKM. With 3 bases clipped from V and 2 bases from J, the junction kept 7 bases outside the gene matches. As DNA, the CDR3 is TGTGCCAGCAGTTTTGGGGGGGAGGGGACCTACGAGCAGTACTTC. Translated, it gives CASSFGGEGTYEQYF.

J is TRBJ2-2 and V is TRBV5-1; TRBD2 matches at 12 bases. The junction had 2 bases not matched to a gene; V was cut back by 4 bases and J by 4 bases. CDR1 and CDR2 (germline): SGHRS, YFSETQ. CDR3 size: 15 residues. The CDR3 DNA is TGCGCCAGCAGCGTGGGACTAGCGGGCACCGGGGAGCTGTTTTTT. Its protein product is CASSVGLAGTGELFF.

The chain has TRBV19 and TRBJ2-5, with TRBD1 identical over 7 bases. The V segment lost 1 base and the J segment 2 bases; nucleotides outside the gene matches: 1. The germline V gene has CDR1 LNHDA and CDR2 SQIVND (reference sequence). This CDR3 region has 14 residues. The CDR3: CASSIGDRQETQYF. The CDR3 DNA follows: TGTGCCAGTAGTATAGGGGACAGACAAGAGACCCAGTACTTC. Looking up the rest from reference TRBV19 and TRBJ2-5 gives the full variable domain: DGGITQSPKYLFRKEGQNVTLSCEQNLNHDAMYWYRQDPGQGLRLIYYSQIVNDFQKGDIAEGYSVSREKKESFPLTVTSAQKNPTAFYLCASSIGDRQETQYFGPGTRLLVL.

This clone has just one count. The same CDR3 arises from other DNA sequences in this sample as well. The chain employs TRBV29-1 and TRBJ2-1, with D perhaps matching TRBD1 (6 bases). The CDR3 length is 11 residues. V was trimmed by 6 bases and J by 7 bases, leaving 10 bases between them. Germline-derived CDR1 and CDR2 are SQVTM and ANQGSEA. DNA for the CDR3: TGCAGCGTAACAGGGTTAAATGAGCAGTTCTTC. It yields the protein CSVTGLNEQFF.

The chain joins TRBV7-3 to TRBJ2-1; 10 nucleotides match TRBD2. After removal of 3 bases from V and 10 bases from J, the junction contained 9 bases not matched to a gene. The germline CDR1 and CDR2 sequences are SGHTA and FQGTGA. This CDR3 has 15 residues. The CDR3: CASSFGLAGEGEQFF. The DNA for the CDR3 is TGTGCCAGCAGCTTTGGGCTAGCGGGAGAGGGGGAGCAGTTCTTC.

This chain connects TRBV7-9 to TRBJ2-7, with TRBD1 matching over 12 bases. The ends lost 4 bases at V and 4 bases at J; junction bases unmatched: 5. The CDR3 length is 15 residues. Germline lookup yields CDR1 SEHNR and CDR2 FQNEAQ (reference sequence). The CDR3 is CASSSGTGGEYEQYF. CDR3 DNA: TGTGCCAGCAGCTCGGGGACAGGGGGCGAGTACGAGCAGTACTTC.

V gene TRBV5-4 combines with J gene TRBJ2-1; tentative D call: TRBD2 (5 bases). Germline V gene data show CDR1 as SGHNT and CDR2 as YYREEE (reference sequence). The V end lost 0 bases, the J end lost 6 bases, and 7 bases lay between the germline ends. The CDR3 totals 13 residues. CDR3 sequence reads: CASSLVSANEQFF. CDR3 sequence (DNA): TGTGCCAGCAGCTTGGTTAGCGCCAATGAGCAGTTCTTC.

The rearrangement uses TRBV6-4 and TRBJ2-1; TRBD2 matches at 14 bases. V was pared by 6 bases and J by 7 bases, with 17 bases of the junction left unmatched. This CDR3 has 19 residues. From germline, CDR1 is MRHNA and CDR2 SNTAGT. This CDR3 is CASSPTGTSGREGRNEQFF. DNA for the CDR3: TGTGCCAGCAGCCCAACCGGGACTAGCGGGAGAGAGGGGAGGAATGAGCAGTTCTTC.

The V and J genes are TRBV30 and TRBJ1-3, with D perhaps TRBD1 (5 bases). Germline CDR1 and CDR2: GTSNPN and SVGIG (reference sequence). Trimming took 2 bases from V and 0 from J, leaving 11 bases between them. The CDR3 is 15 amino acids. CDR3 sequence reads: CAWSRGLASGNTIYF. Written as DNA, the CDR3 is TGTGCCTGGAGTAGGGGACTTGCCTCTGGAAACACCATATATTTT.

With respect to this clone: Since a much larger clone is just one base distant, this may be a read error. The V gene is TRBV5-1, the J gene TRBJ1-4; the D gene is possibly TRBD1 (5 bases). Trimming removed 1 base from V and 6 bases from J, with 10 bases in between. This CDR3 region has 14 residues. Germline V CDR1 and CDR2: SGHRS, YFSETQ. The CDR3: CASSLRQGDEKLFF. Here the CDR3 DNA reads TGCGCCAGCAGCTTGAGGCAGGGTGATGAAAAACTGTTTTTT. Together with reference TRBV5-1 and TRBJ1-4, the CDR3 gives the full variable domain: KAGVTQTPRYLIKTRGQQVTLSCSPISGHRSVSWYQQTPGQGLQFLFEYFSETQRNKGNFPGRFSGRQFSNSRSEMNVSTLELGDSALYLCASSLRQGDEKLFFGSGTQLSVL.

J is TRBJ2-7 and V is TRBV4-1, with 9 bases aligning to TRBD1. This CDR3 has 15 residues. Unmatched junction bases numbered 7, after V lost 4 bases and J lost 3 bases. The germline V gene has CDR1 MGHRA and CDR2 YSYEKL. CDR3 sequence: CASSLQDRGDYEQYF. Here the CDR3 DNA reads TGCGCCAGCAGCCTCCAGGACAGGGGTGACTACGAGCAGTACTTC.